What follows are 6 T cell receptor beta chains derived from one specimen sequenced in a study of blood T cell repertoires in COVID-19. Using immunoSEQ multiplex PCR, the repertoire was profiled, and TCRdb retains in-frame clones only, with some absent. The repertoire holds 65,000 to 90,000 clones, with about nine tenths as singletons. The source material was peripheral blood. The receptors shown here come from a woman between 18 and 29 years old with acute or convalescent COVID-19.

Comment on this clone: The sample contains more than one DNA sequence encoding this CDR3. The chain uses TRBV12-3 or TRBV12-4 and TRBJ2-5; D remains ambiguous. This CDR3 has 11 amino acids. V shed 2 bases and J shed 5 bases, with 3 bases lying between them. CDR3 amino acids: CASSLRETQYF. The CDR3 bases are TGTGCCAGCAGTTTACGTGAGACCCAGTACTTC.

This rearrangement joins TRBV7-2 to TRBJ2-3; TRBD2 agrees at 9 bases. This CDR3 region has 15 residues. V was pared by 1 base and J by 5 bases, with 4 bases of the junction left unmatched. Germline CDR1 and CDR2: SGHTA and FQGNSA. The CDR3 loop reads CASSLGISGRDTQYF. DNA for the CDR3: TGTGCCAGCAGCTTAGGTATTAGCGGGAGAGATACGCAGTATTTT.

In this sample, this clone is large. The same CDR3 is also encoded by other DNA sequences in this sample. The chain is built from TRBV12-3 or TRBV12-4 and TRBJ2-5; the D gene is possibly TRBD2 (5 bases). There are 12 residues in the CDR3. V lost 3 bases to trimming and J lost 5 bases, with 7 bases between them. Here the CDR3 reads CASSLRVETQYF. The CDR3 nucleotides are TGTGCCAGCAGTTTGAGGGTGGAGACCCAGTACTTC.

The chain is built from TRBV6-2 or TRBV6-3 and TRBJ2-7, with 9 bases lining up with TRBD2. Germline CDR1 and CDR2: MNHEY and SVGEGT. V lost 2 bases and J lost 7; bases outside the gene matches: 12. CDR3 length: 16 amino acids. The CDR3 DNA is TGTGCCAGCAGTTACCCGACTAGCGGCTCGCTGTTGGAGCAGTACTTC. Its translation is CASSYPTSGSLLEQYF.

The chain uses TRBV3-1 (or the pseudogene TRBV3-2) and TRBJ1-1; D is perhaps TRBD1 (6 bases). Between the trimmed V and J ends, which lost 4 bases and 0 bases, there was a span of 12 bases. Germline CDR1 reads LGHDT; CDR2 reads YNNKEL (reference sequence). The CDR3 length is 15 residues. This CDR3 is CASSPLTGLNTEAFF. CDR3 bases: TGTGCCAGCAGCCCGCTGACAGGCTTGAACACTGAAGCTTTCTTT.

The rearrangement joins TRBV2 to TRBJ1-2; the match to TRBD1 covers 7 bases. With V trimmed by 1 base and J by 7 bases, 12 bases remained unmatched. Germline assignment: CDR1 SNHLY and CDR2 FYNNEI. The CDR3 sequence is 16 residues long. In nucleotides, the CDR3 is TGTGCCAGCAGTGAAGGCCGGGACAGAATAATTCTTGGCTACACCTTC. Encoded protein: CASSEGRDRIILGYTF.